A single sample gave rise to the 29 T cell receptor beta chains below, sequenced in a study of cytomegalovirus exposure and HLA in healthy donors. PCR amplification relied on 60 Vbeta primers (plus 13 Jbeta primers). Profiled with immunoSEQ multiplex PCR; TCRdb holds only in-frame clones, not every one. Of roughly 120,000 clones listed, roughly 70% were seen once; the top ten hold about 0.92%. Sequenced sample: PBMCs. All receptors derive from a woman aged 30 to 39 in good health and CMV-seronegative.

This sequence joins TRBV14 and TRBJ2-7, with TRBD2 identical over 8 bases. This CDR3 comprises 13 residues. Germline-derived CDR1 and CDR2 are SGHDN and FVKESK. V trimming: 4 bases; J trimming: 11 bases; junction bases outside the gene matches: 10. The CDR3 DNA reads TGTGCCAGCAGCCTTAGCGGGACCCCTGCAGAGTACTTC. It codes for CASSLSGTPAEYF.

The J gene is TRBJ1-2, the V gene TRBV14, with D maybe TRBD1 (6 bases). The CDR3 consists of 13 residues. Germline CDR1 and CDR2: SGHDN and FVKESK. Trimming cost V 6 bases and J 6 bases, with 14 bases left between them. CDR3 nucleotides: TGTGCCAGCAGTTTACAGGGATGGAATGGCTACACCTTC. Translation: CASSLQGWNGYTF.

This clone was counted a few times. V usage is TRBV27 and J usage is TRBJ1-1; maybe TRBD1 (5 bases). V gave up 4 bases and J gave up 5 bases, with 14 bases separating them. The CDR3 covers 14 residues. The germline CDR1 and CDR2 sequences are MNHEY and SMNVEV (reference sequence). CDR3 amino acids: CASSSQGGRTEAFF. In DNA, the CDR3 is TGTGCCAGCAGTTCCCAGGGAGGACGAACTGAAGCTTTCTTT.

The chain links TRBV7-9 to TRBJ2-1; possible D gene TRBD2, 7 bases. CDR3 size: 13 residues. Trimming cost V 5 bases and J 11 bases, with 16 bases left between them. Germline V gives CDR1 SEHNR, CDR2 FQNEAQ (reference sequence). The CDR3 protein is CASSPKGGGQQFF. CDR3 DNA: TGTGCCAGCAGCCCAAAAGGGGGGGGACAGCAGTTCTTC.

The genes are TRBV6-1 and TRBJ1-6; D may be TRBD1 (5 bases). Per the germline V gene, CDR1 is MNHNS and CDR2 is SASEGT. CDR3 length: 13 amino acids. Trimming took 2 bases from V and 14 from J, leaving 13 bases between them. CDR3 sequence (DNA): TGTGCCAGCAGTGAAACCAGGGAAGAGTCCCTCCACTTT. It specifies CASSETREESLHF.

The chain uses TRBV19 and TRBJ1-2, with TRBD1 as a possible D gene (5 bases). The V gene lost 6 bases and the J gene lost 6 bases, with 23 bases spanning the gap. CDR3 length: 16 residues. Germline lookup yields CDR1 LNHDA and CDR2 SQIVND (reference sequence). CDR3 sequence reads: CASRGVREGYRDGYTF. DNA of the CDR3: TGTGCCAGTAGAGGGGTCAGGGAGGGTTATAGGGATGGCTACACCTTC. Combining the CDR3 with reference TRBV19 and TRBJ1-2 gives the whole variable domain DGGITQSPKYLFRKEGQNVTLSCEQNLNHDAMYWYRQDPGQGLRLIYYSQIVNDFQKGDIAEGYSVSREKKESFPLTVTSAQKNPTAFYLCASRGVREGYRDGYTFGSGTRLTVV.

The chain combines TRBV5-6 with TRBJ1-5, with D tentatively TRBD1 (5 bases). V was trimmed by 4 bases and J by 5 bases, leaving 19 bases between them. Germline CDR1 SGHDT, CDR2 YYEEEE. The CDR3 contains 16 residues. CDR3 bases: TGTGCCAGCAGCCGGGGGGTCGGTTTAGACGATCAGCCCCAGCATTTT. It yields the protein CASSRGVGLDDQPQHF.

The table lists this clone with a few counts. V is TRBV7-2 and J is TRBJ2-7, with TRBD1 identical over 9 bases. The junction had 8 bases not matched to a gene; V was cut back by 1 base and J by 4 bases. Per germline, CDR1 SGHTA and CDR2 FQGNSA. There are 16 residues in the CDR3. The CDR3 is CASSLGPSGQGYEQYF. CDR3 DNA: TGTGCCAGCAGCTTAGGCCCCTCGGGACAGGGTTACGAGCAGTACTTC.

This rearrangement joins TRBV9 to TRBJ2-1; D call uncertain. Germline V gene lookup returns CDR1 SGDLS and CDR2 YYNGEE. Trimming took 0 bases from V and 0 from J, leaving 7 bases between them. The CDR3 is 15 residues long. The CDR3: CASSVVTGSYNEQFF. As DNA, the CDR3 is TGTGCCAGCAGCGTAGTGACGGGCTCCTACAATGAGCAGTTCTTC.

The chain is built from TRBV11-2 and TRBJ2-1; a weak D match, TRBD2 (6 bases). Between the trimmed V and J ends, which lost 5 bases and 3 bases, there was a span of 17 bases. Germline V CDR1 and CDR2: SGHAT, FQNNGV. The CDR3 has 16 residues. The DNA of the CDR3 is TGTGCCAGCAGCCCCCGCTTAGCGGCCGTCTACAATGAGCAGTTCTTC. It encodes CASSPRLAAVYNEQFF.

The chain carries TRBV6-1 and TRBJ2-5, with TRBD1 identical over 7 bases. The CDR3 runs 15 residues. V shed 4 bases and J 4 bases; nucleotides not matched to a gene: 9. Germline V CDR1 and CDR2: MNHNS, SASEGT. CDR3 residues: CASSVRQGRGETQYF. DNA of the CDR3: TGTGCCAGCAGTGTCAGACAGGGCAGGGGAGAGACCCAGTACTTC.

The gene calls are TRBV6-5 and TRBJ1-1; D unclear. The CDR3 length is 14 residues. From germline, CDR1 is MNHEY and CDR2 SVGAGI. Trimming took off 2 bases at V and 4 bases at J, with 11 bases between the two ends. CDR3 protein: CASSYSREGTEAFF. CDR3 bases: TGTGCCAGCAGTTACAGTAGAGAGGGCACTGAAGCTTTCTTT.

This clone appeared a few times. The rearrangement links TRBV2 to TRBJ1-4; perhaps TRBD1 as D (6 bases). Deletions cut 6 bases from V and 8 bases from J, with 22 bases between. Per germline, CDR1 SNHLY and CDR2 FYNNEI. CDR3 length: 16 amino acids. CDR3 bases: TGTGCCAGCAGGGGAGCAAACAGGGAAGGGAACGAAAAACTGTTTTTT. It is translated as CASRGANREGNEKLFF.

This rearrangement joins TRBV7-9 to TRBJ1-2; D unresolved. Germline V gene data show CDR1 as SEHNR and CDR2 as FQNEAQ (reference sequence). CDR3 length: 11 amino acids. With 3 bases removed from V and 5 bases from J, the gap between germline ends came to 4 bases. DNA of the CDR3: TGTGCCAGCAGCTTCCATTATGGCTACACCTTC. Amino acids: CASSFHYGYTF.

J is TRBJ2-7 and V is TRBV28; D unclear. The CDR3 spans 15 residues. V lost 8 bases to trimming and J lost 2 bases, with 19 bases between them. Germline V lookup: CDR1 MDHEN, CDR2 SYDVKM. The CDR3 loop reads CASFSNRARPYEQYF. For the CDR3, the DNA is TGTGCCAGCTTCTCAAACAGAGCCAGACCCTACGAGCAGTACTTC. The full variable domain, with the rest looked up from reference TRBV28 and TRBJ2-7, is DVKVTQSSRYLVKRTGEKVFLECVQDMDHENMFWYRQDPGLGLRLIYFSYDVKMKEKGDIPEGYSVSREKKERFSLILESASTNQTSMYLCASFSNRARPYEQYFGPGTRLTVT.

V gene TRBV6-1 combines with J gene TRBJ1-5; 7 bases match TRBD1. Per germline, CDR1 MNHNS and CDR2 SASEGT. V was clipped by 5 bases and J by 2 bases; unmatched bases: 6. The CDR3 spans 15 residues. DNA of the CDR3: TGTGCCAGCAGTTTCCGACAGGGAGGCAATCAGCCCCAGCATTTT. Translated: CASSFRQGGNQPQHF.

The rearrangement uses TRBV11-3 and TRBJ1-1, with D uncertain. The CDR3 is made up of 13 amino acids. Trimming removed 5 bases at V and 5 bases at J, with 12 bases between. Germline V gives CDR1 SGHNT, CDR2 YENEEA. The DNA for the CDR3 is TGTGCCAGCAGCCTCAGCCGCGGGACTGAAGCTTTCTTT. Its translation: CASSLSRGTEAFF.

V gene TRBV27 combines with J gene TRBJ1-5; 9 positions agree with TRBD1. The trim removed 4 bases at V and 5 bases at J, leaving 3 bases unmatched. CDR3 length equals 14 residues. The germline V gene encodes CDR1 MNHEY and CDR2 SMNVEV (reference sequence). DNA for the CDR3: TGTGCCAGCAGTTGGGACAGGGAATATCAGCCCCAGCATTTT. Amino acid sequence: CASSWDREYQPQHF.

This sequence joins TRBV6-5 and TRBJ1-1, with D unresolved. Trimming shortened V by 4 bases and J by 0 bases, and 6 bases separated the two germline ends. The CDR3 has 13 amino acids. The germline V gene encodes CDR1 MNHEY and CDR2 SVGAGI. This CDR3 reads CASSSYVNTEAFF. As DNA, the CDR3 is TGTGCCAGCAGTTCCTATGTGAACACTGAAGCTTTCTTT.

The genes are TRBV6-5 and TRBJ2-7; a possible D gene is TRBD1 (6 bases). Germline V gene lookup returns CDR1 MNHEY and CDR2 SVGAGI. The CDR3 runs 14 residues. The V and J ends lost 1 base and 5 bases respectively, with 12 bases between them. The CDR3 is CASSYLGAQNEQYF. The CDR3 DNA sequence: TGTGCCAGCAGTTACTTGGGGGCGCAGAACGAGCAGTACTTC.

The chain links TRBV5-1 to TRBJ2-5; D gene unclear. Trimming took 2 bases from V and 4 from J, leaving 12 bases between them. The CDR3 consists of 14 residues. The germline V gene encodes CDR1 SGHRS and CDR2 YFSETQ. The CDR3, as DNA: TGCGCCAGCAGCTTAGCGATGGAAATAGAGACCCAGTACTTC. Encoded protein: CASSLAMEIETQYF.

J is TRBJ1-2 and V is TRBV6-5; possibly TRBD1 for D (5 bases). Deletions cut 7 bases from V and 11 bases from J, with 11 bases between. Germline V CDR1 and CDR2: MNHEY, SVGAGI. The CDR3 extends over 10 amino acids. Written as DNA, the CDR3 is TGTGCCAGCACCCGAAGGGGTTACACCTTC. This translates into CASTRRGYTF.

The chain combines TRBV7-9 with TRBJ1-4, with D perhaps TRBD1 (6 bases). Germline CDR1 and CDR2: SEHNR and FQNEAQ (reference sequence). Trimming cost V 3 bases and J 7 bases, with 12 bases left between them. CDR3 length: 14 amino acids. DNA of the CDR3: TGTGCCAGCAGCTTCGAGACAGGAGGTGAAAAACTGTTTTTT. Protein: CASSFETGGEKLFF.

The rearrangement links TRBV6-5 to TRBJ2-7, with TRBD2 matching 9 bases. This CDR3 has 15 amino acids. The germline V gene has CDR1 MNHEY and CDR2 SVGAGI. V shed 4 bases and J 4 bases; nucleotides not matched to a gene: 8. In nucleotides, the CDR3 is TGTGCCAGCAGTTCACGGGGACTAGCTAGTTACGAGCAGTACTTC. Amino acid sequence: CASSSRGLASYEQYF.

This clone was seen more than once but under ten times. This rearrangement joins TRBV6-4 to TRBJ1-1; weak D call: TRBD1 (6 bases). This CDR3 is built from 13 residues. Germline V CDR1 and CDR2: MRHNA, SNTAGT. V was clipped by 2 bases and J by 6 bases, with 10 bases between them. The CDR3 reads CASSDGQGSEAFF. CDR3 nucleotides: TGTGCCAGCAGTGACGGCCAGGGGTCTGAAGCTTTCTTT.

The J gene is TRBJ2-5, the V gene TRBV2; D is possibly TRBD1 (6 bases). Germline lookup yields CDR1 SNHLY and CDR2 FYNNEI. Trimming took off 4 bases at V and 4 bases at J, with 13 bases between the two ends. The CDR3 has 14 residues. Here the CDR3 reads CASSGQGPAETQYF. CDR3 sequence (DNA): TGTGCCAGCAGTGGGCAGGGGCCTGCAGAGACCCAGTACTTC.

The table lists this clone with a few counts. This rearrangement joins TRBV6-1 to TRBJ2-5, with D possibly being TRBD2 (5 bases). Trimming removed 3 bases at V and 4 bases at J, with 6 bases between. This CDR3 has 12 amino acids. Germline CDR1 and CDR2: MNHNS and SASEGT. CDR3 sequence (DNA): TGTGCCAGCAGTGATGCGGGAGAGACCCAGTACTTC. Translated, it gives CASSDAGETQYF.

This clone has just a few counts. The V gene is TRBV2, the J gene TRBJ2-1; D ambiguous. The CDR3 sequence is 12 residues long. Germline loops: CDR1 SNHLY, CDR2 FYNNEI. V lost 8 bases, J lost 9 bases, and 14 bases lay in between. This CDR3 is CASAPPRVEQFF. DNA for the CDR3: TGTGCCAGCGCCCCCCCCCGGGTTGAGCAGTTCTTC.

CDR3 in DNA: TGCGCCAGCAGCTTGGAGCGGGAGGGCGAAAAACTGTTTTTT. Translated: CASSLEREGEKLFF. The rearrangement uses TRBV5-1 and TRBJ1-4; D is undetermined. Germline CDR1 SGHRS, CDR2 YFSETQ. V lost 0 bases and J 8 bases, leaving 11 bases between the germline ends. This CDR3 comprises 14 residues.